The T cell receptor beta chain under discussion was sequenced for a study of blood T cell repertoires in COVID-19. Authors' analysis steps: Amplification with reference gene primers provided the estimates of nucleated cell counts. The table came from immunoSEQ multiplex PCR; TCRdb's copy has only in-frame clones and leaves some out. For V, J and clone size, that table is used; D and trimming come from the DNA. Of about 280,000 clones detected, about 83% appear once; the ten largest clones hold about 5.5%. Membership in each cohort depended on participant-reported clinical history. This clone occurred once. Its ends do not fully match the called genes, so a read error is possible. CDR1 and CDR2 from the germline V gene are SSHAT and FNYEAQ (reference sequence). This CDR3 comprises 16 residues.

Specimen: PBMCs or T cells enriched from blood (not recorded which). The chain recombines TRBV7-7 with TRBJ2-5, with 8 bases fitting TRBD2. The TCR originated in a woman aged 40-49 years who had recovered from COVID-19. Here the CDR3 DNA reads TGTGCTAGCAGCTTGAGGCCCCGGGAGGGCCGAGAGACCCAGTACTTC. Protein sequence: CASSLRPREGRETQYF. The full variable domain, rest sourced from reference TRBV7-7 and TRBJ2-5, is GAGVSQSPRYKVTKRGQDVTLRCDPISSHATLYWYQQALGQGPEFLTYFNYEAQPDKSGLPSDRFSAERPEGSISTLTIQRTEQRDSAMYRCASSLRPREGRETQYFGPGTRLLVL.